This entry is about one T cell receptor (beta chain). Authors' data handling: Amplified reference gene primers provided the basis for estimating nucleated cell counts. Sequencing used immunoSEQ multiplex PCR; TCRdb keeps in-frame clones, though not all of them. V and J calls and clone size are given by that table; D and trimming were obtained from the DNA. The table includes about 140,000 clones, around 80% detected once. This sample was included in a study of blood T cell repertoires in COVID-19. About the research overall: Some COVID-19 samples were acute and others convalescent; all came from the United States, Italy and Spain.

Germline-derived CDR1 and CDR2 are LGHDT and YNNKEL (reference sequence). V gave up 1 base and J gave up 5 bases, with 15 bases separating them. CDR3 length: 15 residues. This chain links TRBV3-1 (or the pseudogene TRBV3-2) with TRBJ2-7; TRBD1 might be the D (6 bases). The sequenced sample was peripheral blood. The receptor was isolated from a woman at least 80 years old with active or convalescent COVID-19. The CDR3 DNA reads TGTGCCAGCAGCCAAGGCGCAGGGGTTATCCACGAGCAGTACTTC. As protein: CASSQGAGVIHEQYF.